Given below is one T cell receptor beta chain in context. Source study methods: Junction-only sequences without quality scores came from ImmunoSEQ, so filtering differed. The table came from immunoSEQ multiplex PCR; TCRdb's copy has only in-frame clones and leaves some out. The D gene and trimming were derived from the DNA, and the V and J assignments and clone size from that table. The top ten hold less than 1.5% of the sample, which has about 2 million clones, roughly 94% seen once. This record belongs to a study of shared clonotypes between healthy human individuals. On the study more broadly: The plates for each donor numbered three CD4 naive, three CD4 memory, two CD8 naive and one CD8 memory.

CD8 cells classed as naive were CD45RO-negative and positively selected for CCR7, excluding terminally differentiated effector memory CD45RA+ cells. Donors included only healthy HIV-negative adults lacking recent acute infections or vaccinations. Every donor was a Caucasian adult from Nashville, Tennessee. Sequencing was performed on naive CD8+ T cells sorted from blood. This TCR came from a man between 18 and 29 years old in good health.

CDR3 residues: CASLGLAGTNEQFF. Here the CDR3 DNA reads TGTGCCAGCCTCGGACTAGCGGGAACCAATGAGCAGTTCTTC. The chain joins TRBV2 to TRBJ2-1; 12 positions agree with TRBD2. The CDR3 consists of 14 residues. The V and J ends lost 8 bases and 6 bases, in that order; junction bases with no gene match: 5. CDR1 SNHLY and CDR2 FYNNEI come from the germline V gene. Drawing the rest from reference TRBV2 and TRBJ2-1, the complete variable domain is EPEVTQTPSHQVTQMGQEVILRCVPISNHLYFYWYRQILGQKVEFLVSFYNNEISEKSEIFDDQFSVERPDGSNFTLKIRSTKLEDSAMYFCASLGLAGTNEQFFGPGTRLTVL.